The next 2 T cell receptor beta chains were all read from a single sample in a study of blood T cells in healthy people across ages. Primers used in a second PCR of about 6 to 11 cycles were a sample-barcoded 5' primer and a J-beta primer mix. TCRdb reanalysed the 5' RACE reads using MiXCR and keeps one entry per CDR3 protein. The sample records around 670,000 distinct CDR3 sequences, about 30% being singletons. Sequenced material: blood. These receptors came from a woman older than 75 in good health.

The chain is built from TRBV20-1 and TRBJ2-2; D gene ambiguous. This CDR3 contains 13 residues. With 0 bases removed from V and 7 bases from J, the gap between germline ends came to 9 bases. Per the germline V gene, CDR1 is DFQATT and CDR2 is SNEGSKA (reference sequence). CDR3 amino acids: CSARDLVGGELFF. CDR3 sequence (DNA): TGCAGTGCTAGAGATCTGGTTGGCGGGGAGCTGTTTTTT.

The J gene is TRBJ2-1, the V gene TRBV7-2; the match to TRBD2 covers 8 bases. The CDR3 consists of 16 residues. The V and J ends lost 5 bases and 4 bases, in that order; junction bases with no gene match: 10. Looked up from germline, CDR1 is SGHTA and CDR2 is FQGNSA. The CDR3 is CASSPTGGGTYNEQFF. CDR3 bases: TGTGCCAGCAGCCCTACCGGGGGGGGCACGTACAATGAGCAGTTCTTC.